The clone carrying this TCR beta chain was recorded a few times. This sample is part of a study of T cells after yellow fever vaccination. TCRdb used MiXCR to reprocess the 5' RACE reads, holding one entry per CDR3 protein. Among around 500,000 distinct CDR3 sequences, 21% were seen once, and the ten largest hold roughly a sixth. The CDR3 spans 13 residues. Per the germline V gene, CDR1 is SGHTA and CDR2 is FQGNSA. Trimming took 6 bases from V and 3 from J; bases not matched to a gene: 4. The clonotype comes from a man aged 18-30 years who received the YFV17D yellow fever vaccine. This chain uses TRBV7-2 with TRBJ2-5; 7 bases map to TRBD2. Specimen: PBMCs, collected about 21 days after the first yellow fever vaccination. CDR3 loop: CASSSLAEETQYF. CDR3 DNA sequence: TGTGCCAGCAGTTCCCTAGCGGAAGAGACCCAGTACTTC.